The following is a T cell receptor (beta chain) sequence with its context. What it binds is unknown. The record originates from a study of shared clonotypes between healthy human individuals. Study-level background: CD4 naive and memory got three plates each, CD8 naive two, CD8 memory one.

Trimming pared 2 bases from V and 6 bases from J, leaving 10 bases between. The CDR3 runs 13 residues. The germline V gene has CDR1 MDHEN and CDR2 SYDVKM. Study-wide results and limits: Larger estimated richness was generally seen in naive subsets than in memory subsets. Non-shared clonotypes had lower generation probabilities than clonotypes shared by all four sorted-subset donors. It was observed that 5% to 6% of naive CD4 clonotypes were shared across a handful of donors.

The method was immunoSEQ multiplex PCR; TCRdb's version includes in-frame clones alone and lacks a portion of them. Counted here are 2 million to 2.5 million clones, 85% to 95% occurring once; the ten biggest clones make up under 0.45%. This receptor was obtained from a man in his late teens or twenties in good health. Some clones in this sample may be carry-over from other donors' samples. Source material: naive CD4+ T cells from PBMCs. As for subset: CD45RA+ positively selected. The rearrangement uses TRBV28 and TRBJ1-2; the D gene is possibly TRBD1 (5 bases). The CDR3 DNA reads TGTGCCAGCAGTTTACCAGGGTTGGATGGCTACACCTTC. Its translation is CASSLPGLDGYTF.